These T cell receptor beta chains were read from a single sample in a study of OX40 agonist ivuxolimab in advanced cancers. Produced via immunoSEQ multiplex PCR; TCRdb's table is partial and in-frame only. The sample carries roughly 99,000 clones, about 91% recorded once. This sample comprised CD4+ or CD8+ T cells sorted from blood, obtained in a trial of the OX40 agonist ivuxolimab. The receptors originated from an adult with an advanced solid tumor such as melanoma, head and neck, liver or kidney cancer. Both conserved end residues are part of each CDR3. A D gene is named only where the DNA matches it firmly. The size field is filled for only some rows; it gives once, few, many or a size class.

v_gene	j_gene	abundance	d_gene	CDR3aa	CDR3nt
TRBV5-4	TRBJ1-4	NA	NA	CASSLRGATNEKLFF	TGTGCCAGCAGCTTGCGGGGCGCAACTAATGAAAAACTGTTTTTT
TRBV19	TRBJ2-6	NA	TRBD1	CASRRQGAGANVLTF	TGTGCCAGTAGGAGACAGGGGGCCGGGGCCAACGTCCTGACTTTC
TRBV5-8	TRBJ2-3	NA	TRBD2	CASSLGGGRGKNTQYF	TGTGCCAGCAGCTTGGGAGGCGGGAGAGGAAAGAATACGCAGTATTTT
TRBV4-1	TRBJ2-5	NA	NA	CASSLRTGREETQYF	TGCGCCAGCAGCCTTAGGACAGGGAGGGAGGAGACCCAGTACTTC
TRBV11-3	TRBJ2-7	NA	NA	CASRRQAAGEQYF	TGTGCCAGCAGAAGACAGGCCGCCGGCGAGCAGTACTTC
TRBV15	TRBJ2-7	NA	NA	CATSREGPYEQYF	TGTGCCACCAGCAGAGAAGGGCCCTACGAGCAGTACTTC
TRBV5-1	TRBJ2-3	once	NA	CASSFEGHPGTDTQYF	TGCGCCAGCAGCTTTGAGGGTCACCCAGGTACAGATACGCAGTATTTT
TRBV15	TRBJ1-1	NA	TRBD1	CATSGSRDRAPEAFF	TGTGCCACCAGCGGATCCCGGGACAGAGCACCTGAAGCTTTCTTT
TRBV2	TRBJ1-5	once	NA	CASSPGRGLVPNQPQHF	TGTGCCAGCAGTCCCGGCCGGGGACTAGTCCCCAATCAGCCCCAGCATTTT
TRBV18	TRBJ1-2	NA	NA	CASSPNTGLNGYTF	TGTGCCAGCTCACCAAATACAGGCTTAAACGGCTACACCTTC
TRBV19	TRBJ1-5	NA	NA	CASRLQANQPQHF	TGTGCCAGTAGATTACAGGCCAATCAGCCCCAGCATTTT
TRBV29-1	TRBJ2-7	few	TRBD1	CSVVGGQGGSYEQYF	TGCAGCGTTGTAGGGGGACAGGGGGGCTCCTACGAGCAGTACTTC
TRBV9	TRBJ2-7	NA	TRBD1	CASSVEGTGPYEQYF	TGTGCCAGCAGCGTAGAAGGGACAGGGCCTTACGAGCAGTACTTC
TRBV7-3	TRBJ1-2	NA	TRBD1	CASSLDRGGGYTF	TGTGCCAGCAGCTTAGACAGGGGAGGAGGCTACACCTTC
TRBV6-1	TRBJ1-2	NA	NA	CASQDSGTSYGGYTF	TGTGCCAGCCAGGACAGTGGGACCAGTTATGGGGGCTACACCTTC
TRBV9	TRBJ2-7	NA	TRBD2	CASSVSGSGEQYF	TGTGCCAGCAGCGTGAGCGGGAGTGGCGAGCAGTACTTC
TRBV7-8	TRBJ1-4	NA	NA	CASSLTQGLGNEKLFF	TGTGCCAGCAGCTTAACGCAGGGTTTGGGTAATGAAAAACTGTTTTTT
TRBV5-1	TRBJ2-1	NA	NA	CASSLITTGYNEQFF	TGCGCCAGCAGCTTAATTACGACAGGCTACAATGAGCAGTTCTTC
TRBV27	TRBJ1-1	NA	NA	CASSLWRDTEAFF	TGTGCCAGCAGTTTATGGAGAGACACTGAAGCTTTCTTT
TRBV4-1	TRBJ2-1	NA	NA	CASSQGTARDPYNEQFF	TGCGCCAGCAGCCAAGGCACTGCCCGGGACCCGTACAATGAGCAGTTCTTC
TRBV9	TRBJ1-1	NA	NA	CASSQSGGLMNTEAFF	TGTGCCAGCAGCCAAAGTGGCGGACTCATGAACACTGAAGCTTTCTTT
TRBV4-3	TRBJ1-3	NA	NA	CASSQERETGNTIYF	TGCGCCAGCAGCCAAGAGCGGGAGACTGGAAACACCATATATTTT
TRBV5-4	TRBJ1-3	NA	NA	CASSLEATGSGNTIYF	TGTGCCAGCAGCTTGGAGGCCACGGGGTCTGGAAACACCATATATTTT
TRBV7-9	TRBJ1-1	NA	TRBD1	CASSRTGSNLEGAFF	TGTGCCAGCAGCCGGACAGGGAGTAACTTGGAGGGAGCTTTCTTT
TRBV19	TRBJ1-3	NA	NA	CASSISGNGNTIYF	TGTGCCAGTAGTATATCTGGAAATGGAAACACCATATATTTT
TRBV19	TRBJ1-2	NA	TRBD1	CASRKLTGGENYGYTF	TGTGCCAGTAGGAAACTCACAGGGGGCGAGAACTATGGCTACACCTTC
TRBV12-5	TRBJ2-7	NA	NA	CASGLTPSVNEQYF	TGTGCTAGTGGTTTGACCCCCAGCGTGAACGAGCAGTACTTC
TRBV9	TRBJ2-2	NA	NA	CASSVQPPWAGAGELFF	TGTGCCAGCAGCGTCCAACCCCCTTGGGCTGGAGCCGGGGAGCTGTTTTTT
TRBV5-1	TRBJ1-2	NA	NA	CASSLIRNRPLDSHYGYTF	TGCGCCAGCAGCTTAATACGAAACCGACCTTTAGACAGTCACTATGGCTACACCTTC
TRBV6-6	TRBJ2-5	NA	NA	CASSSGQETQYF	TGTGCCAGCAGTTCAGGACAAGAGACCCAGTACTTC
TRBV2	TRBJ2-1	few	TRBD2	CASSAGTSDHNEQFF	TGTGCCAGCAGTGCCGGGACTAGCGACCACAATGAGCAGTTCTTC
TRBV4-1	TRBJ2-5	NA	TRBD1	CASSPGQQETQYF	TGCGCCAGCAGCCCGGGACAGCAAGAGACCCAGTACTTC
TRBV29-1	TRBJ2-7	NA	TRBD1	CSVAAGTGVYEQYF	TGCAGCGTCGCCGCCGGGACAGGGGTTTACGAGCAGTACTTC
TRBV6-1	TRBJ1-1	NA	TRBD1	CASSVGTGLNTEAFF	TGTGCCAGCAGTGTAGGGACAGGGCTAAACACTGAAGCTTTCTTT
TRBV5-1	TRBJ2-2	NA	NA	CASSATGATGELFF	TGCGCCAGCAGCGCCACAGGTGCCACCGGGGAGCTGTTTTTT
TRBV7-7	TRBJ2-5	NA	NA	CASSSTGETQYF	TGTGCTAGCAGCTCTACCGGTGAGACCCAGTACTTC
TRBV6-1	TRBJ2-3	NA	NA	CATLPGLFPTDTQYF	TGTGCCACATTACCGGGACTTTTCCCCACAGATACGCAGTATTTT